This T cell receptor (beta chain) was recovered during a study of cytomegalovirus exposure and HLA in healthy donors. The PCR was carried out with 60 Vbeta primers and 13 Jbeta primers. Sequenced by immunoSEQ multiplex PCR; TCRdb stores in-frame clones only, minus some. The repertoire holds some 60,000 clones, with 80% as singletons. Germline CDR1 is SNHLY and CDR2 is FYNNEI. V lost 1 base to trimming and J lost 8 bases, with 18 bases between them. The CDR3 length is 16 residues. This TCR derives from a woman aged 35 to 49 in good health and CMV-seronegative. This rearrangement joins TRBV2 to TRBJ2-4; tentatively, D is TRBD1 (8 bases). Sequencing used PBMCs. The CDR3 nucleotides are TGTGCCAGCAGTGAAGGCCGGCAGGGGGCGGGAGACATTCAGTACTTC. It is translated as CASSEGRQGAGDIQYF. The full variable domain, in which reference TRBV2 and TRBJ2-4 provide the parts outside the CDR3, is EPEVTQTPSHQVTQMGQEVILRCVPISNHLYFYWYRQILGQKVEFLVSFYNNEISEKSEIFDDQFSVERPDGSNFTLKIRSTKLEDSAMYFCASSEGRQGAGDIQYFGAGTRLSVL.